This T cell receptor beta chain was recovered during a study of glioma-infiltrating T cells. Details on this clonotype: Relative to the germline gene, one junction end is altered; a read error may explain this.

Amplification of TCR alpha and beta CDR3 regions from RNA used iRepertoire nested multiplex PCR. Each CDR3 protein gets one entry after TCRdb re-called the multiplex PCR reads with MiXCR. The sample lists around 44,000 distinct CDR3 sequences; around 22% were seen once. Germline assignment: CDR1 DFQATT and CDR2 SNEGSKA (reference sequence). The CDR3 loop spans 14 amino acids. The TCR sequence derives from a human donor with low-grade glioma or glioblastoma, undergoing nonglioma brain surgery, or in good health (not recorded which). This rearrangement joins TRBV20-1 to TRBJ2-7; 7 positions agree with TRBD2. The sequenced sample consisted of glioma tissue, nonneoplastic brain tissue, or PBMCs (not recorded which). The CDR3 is CNASRASGPCEQYF. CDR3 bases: TGCAATGCTAGTAGGGCTAGCGGACCCTGCGAGCAGTACTTC.